The rows below give T cell receptor beta chains drawn from one sample of a study of blood T cells in healthy people across ages. TCRdb reprocessed the 5' RACE reads via MiXCR and lists one record per CDR3 protein. The data show 980,000 or so distinct CDR3 sequences, around 48% seen once. Sequenced input: blood. Source of these receptors: a man younger than 45 in good health. CDR3s include the opening cysteine and the closing phenylalanine or tryptophan. D genes are given only for firm matches. Some rows mark clone size as missing; the rest say once, few, many or name a class of expanded clone.

CASSPQPGTMGDTQYF,TGTGCCAGCAGCCCCCAACCAGGGACAATGGGAGATACGCAGTATTTT,-,TRBJ2-3,TRBV6-1,-
CSATRGTASYGYTF,TGCAGTGCTACCAGGGGGACAGCGTCGTATGGCTACACCTTC,TRBD1,TRBJ1-2,TRBV20-1,few
CASTEETVGDYGYTF,TGTGCCAGCACCGAGGAGACGGTGGGAGACTATGGCTACACCTTC,-,TRBJ1-2,TRBV2,once
CASSERRQPQHF,TGTGCCAGCAGTGAAAGGAGGCAGCCCCAGCATTTT,-,TRBJ1-5,TRBV6-1,-
CSVRRDTTDTRYF,TGCAGCGTACGCCGGGACACAACAGATACGCGGTATTTT,-,TRBJ2-3,TRBV29-1,-
CASSFGAGGDEKLFF,TGTGCCAGCAGCTTTGGCGCCGGGGGGGATGAAAAACTGTTTTTT,-,TRBJ1-4,TRBV7-9,-
CSAPRQGRDEKLFF,TGCAGTGCACCAAGACAGGGCCGTGATGAAAAACTGTTTTTT,TRBD1,TRBJ1-4,TRBV20-1,few
CATEVPNTEAFF,TGTGCCACGGAAGTCCCGAACACTGAAGCTTTCTTT,-,TRBJ1-1,TRBV28,-
CASSFQGNTEAFF,TGTGCCAGCAGCTTTCAGGGGAACACTGAAGCTTTCTTT,-,TRBJ1-1,TRBV7-2,many
CASSPVGGLPLLEQYF,TGTGCCAGCAGCCCCGTGGGGGGGCTCCCCCTCCTCGAGCAGTACTTC,-,TRBJ2-7,TRBV6-5,-
CASSAQAGPGDTQYF,TGTGCCAGCAGCGCCCAAGCAGGGCCGGGAGATACGCAGTATTTT,-,TRBJ2-3,TRBV7-9,-
CASSLGGATVYEQYF,TGTGCCAGCAGTTTAGGGGGGGCGACTGTCTACGAGCAGTACTTC,-,TRBJ2-7,TRBV28,-
CASSPLAGSPLHF,TGTGCCAGCAGTCCACTGGCTGGTTCACCCCTCCACTTT,-,TRBJ1-6,TRBV6-5,-
CASSLTSGATDTQYF,TGCGCCAGCAGCCTGACTAGCGGGGCGACAGATACGCAGTATTTT,TRBD2,TRBJ2-3,TRBV4-1,few
CASSLPRDRGWYEQYF,TGTGCCAGCAGTTTGCCCCGGGACAGGGGGTGGTACGAGCAGTACTTC,TRBD1,TRBJ2-7,TRBV28,-
CASSFLYYLAGSGANVLTF,TGTGCCAGCAGCTTTTTATATTATCTGGCTGGCTCTGGGGCCAACGTCCTGACTTTC,-,TRBJ2-6,TRBV7-9,-
CSARDRQDTF,TGCAGTGCTAGAGATCGGCAGGACACCTTC,-,TRBJ1-2,TRBV20-1,few
CASRPSGLAADTQYF,TGTGCCAGCAGGCCGTCGGGACTAGCGGCAGATACGCAGTATTTT,TRBD2,TRBJ2-3,TRBV6-5,few
CASSDSGGYYEQYF,TGTGCCAGCAGCGATAGCGGGGGCTACTACGAGCAGTACTTC,TRBD2,TRBJ2-7,TRBV7-2,once
CASSVIGGNEQFF,TGTGCCAGCAGTGTAATCGGGGGTAATGAGCAGTTCTTC,-,TRBJ2-1,TRBV12-3/TRBV12-4,-
CSVGRSSYNEQFF,TGCAGCGTTGGTCGGAGCTCCTACAATGAGCAGTTCTTC,-,TRBJ2-1,TRBV29-1,-
CASSLLFYEQYF,TGTGCCAGCAGTTTACTCTTTTACGAGCAGTACTTC,-,TRBJ2-7,TRBV12-3/TRBV12-4,-
CASSESGANYCYTF,TGTGCCAGCAGTGAATCTGGGGCTAACTATTGCTACACCTTC,-,TRBJ1-2,TRBV25-1,-
CASSLNPRDEQYF,TGTGCCAGCAGCTTAAACCCCAGGGACGAGCAGTACTTC,-,TRBJ2-7,TRBV11-3,-
CSARVAGRRDEQFF,TGCAGTGCTAGAGTGGCTGGGAGAAGGGATGAGCAGTTCTTC,-,TRBJ2-1,TRBV20-1,-
CASSQDPWTGGVIETQYF,TGTGCCAGCAGCCAAGATCCCTGGACAGGAGGGGTCATAGAGACCCAGTACTTC,-,TRBJ2-5,TRBV3-1,-
CASSSTGGTNSPLHF,TGTGCCAGCAGCTCGACAGGGGGCACGAATTCACCCCTCCACTTT,TRBD1,TRBJ1-6,TRBV7-3,few
CASRQLGGTDTQYF,TGTGCCAGCAGACAGCTGGGAGGCACAGATACGCAGTATTTT,-,TRBJ2-3,TRBV12-3/TRBV12-4,few
CATKKGTHYNEQFF,TGTGCCACGAAAAAGGGGACGCACTACAATGAGCAGTTCTTC,-,TRBJ2-1,TRBV28,-
CASTHGNTEAFF,TGTGCCAGCACCCACGGGAACACTGAAGCTTTCTTT,-,TRBJ1-1,TRBV7-9,once
CASSQYDTNTDTQYF,TGTGCCAGCAGCCAATACGACACTAACACAGATACGCAGTATTTT,-,TRBJ2-3,TRBV3-1,-
CASSVRHGDTEAFF,TGTGCCAGCAGCGTACGGCATGGGGACACTGAAGCTTTCTTT,-,TRBJ1-1,TRBV9,-
CACSLAGQGTYEQYF,TGTGCCTGCAGCTTGGCCGGACAGGGAACCTACGAGCAGTACTTC,TRBD1,TRBJ2-7,TRBV7-2,once
CSVKRVEGVNTGELFF,TGCAGCGTTAAACGGGTTGAGGGGGTGAACACCGGGGAGCTGTTTTTT,-,TRBJ2-2,TRBV29-1,few
CSAVPSLGTASYEQYF,TGCAGTGCCGTTCCTTCACTAGGGACAGCCTCCTACGAGCAGTACTTC,TRBD1,TRBJ2-7,TRBV20-1,many
CASSFLSEASTDTQYF,TGTGCCAGCAGTTTTTTGTCGGAAGCTAGCACAGATACGCAGTATTTT,-,TRBJ2-3,TRBV27,-
CASRQGVGTGELFF,TGTGCCAGCAGACAAGGAGTGGGCACCGGGGAGCTGTTTTTT,-,TRBJ2-2,TRBV12-3/TRBV12-4,-
CASSRSDEGEKFF,TGTGCCAGCAGCCGCTCCGACGAGGGGGAAAAGTTCTTC,-,TRBJ2-1,TRBV7-2,many
CASSPTTEPNYGYTF,TGTGCCAGCTCACCAACCACGGAGCCAAACTATGGCTACACCTTC,-,TRBJ1-2,TRBV18,few
CSARDRGNSYEQYF,TGCAGTGCTAGAGATCGGGGCAACTCCTACGAGCAGTACTTC,-,TRBJ2-7,TRBV20-1,few
CATSDLTFGGTDTQYF,TGTGCCACCAGTGATTTGACTTTTGGGGGGACAGATACGCAGTATTTT,-,TRBJ2-3,TRBV24-1,-
CASSVDRGQLYEQYF,TGTGCCAGCAGTGTGGACAGGGGTCAACTGTACGAGCAGTACTTC,TRBD1,TRBJ2-7,TRBV27,many
CASSLGYEGFETQYF,TGTGCCAGCAGCTTAGGGTACGAAGGGTTTGAGACCCAGTACTTC,-,TRBJ2-5,TRBV11-2,-
CSARSPLTAAGNQPQHF,TGCAGTGCCCGATCCCCTTTGACAGCGGCGGGCAATCAGCCCCAGCATTTT,-,TRBJ1-5,TRBV20-1,-
CSVEEDSQRYGYTF,TGCAGCGTTGAAGAAGACAGCCAACGCTATGGCTACACCTTC,-,TRBJ1-2,TRBV29-1,few
CASSSLQGSGYEQYF,TGTGCCAGCAGCTCCCTACAGGGGAGCGGCTACGAGCAGTACTTC,TRBD1,TRBJ2-7,TRBV7-9,-
CASLRGGLSDEQFF,TGTGCCAGCTTGCGGGGGGGCCTTTCCGATGAGCAGTTCTTC,TRBD2,TRBJ2-1,TRBV7-9,-
CASSPGQREETQYF,TGTGCCTCCTCACCGGGACAGAGAGAAGAGACCCAGTACTTC,TRBD1,TRBJ2-5,TRBV5-4,-
CASRTLGAYEQYF,TGTGCCAGCAGGACGCTAGGGGCGTACGAGCAGTACTTC,-,TRBJ2-7,TRBV2,few
CATRDSDAETQYF,TGTGCCACCCGGGACAGTGACGCGGAGACCCAGTACTTC,TRBD1,TRBJ2-5,TRBV10-3,-
CSAQLRGKGGYEQYF,TGCAGTGCTCAACTCAGGGGTAAAGGGGGTTACGAGCAGTACTTC,-,TRBJ2-7,TRBV20-1,few
CSARGGQGISYEQYF,TGCAGTGCTAGGGGCGGACAGGGGATCTCCTACGAGCAGTACTTC,TRBD1,TRBJ2-7,TRBV20-1,-
CSASQGATNTEAFF,TGCAGTGCTAGTCAGGGGGCAACGAACACTGAAGCTTTCTTT,TRBD1,TRBJ1-1,TRBV20-1,-
CASSSIDRGVNEQFF,TGCGCCAGCAGCTCCATAGACAGGGGAGTAAATGAGCAGTTCTTC,TRBD1,TRBJ2-1,TRBV5-1,-
CASSLGTSSNYGYTF,TGCGCCAGCAGCTTGGGGACATCTAGTAACTATGGCTACACCTTC,-,TRBJ1-2,TRBV5-1,few
CASSLAVEANYGYTF,TGTGCCAGCAGCTTAGCCGTCGAAGCTAACTATGGCTACACCTTC,-,TRBJ1-2,TRBV5-5,-
CASSSRDRGLDTQYF,TGTGCCAGCAGCAGCCGGGACAGGGGTTTGGATACGCAGTATTTT,TRBD1,TRBJ2-3,TRBV7-3,few
CASSVDFTSGAETQYF,TGTGCCAGCAGCGTAGATTTTACTAGTGGAGCCGAGACCCAGTACTTC,-,TRBJ2-5,TRBV9,-
CASSPLGLAGVPDTNTGELFF,TGTGCCAGCAGTCCTCTGGGACTAGCGGGGGTCCCCGACACGAACACCGGGGAGCTGTTTTTT,TRBD2,TRBJ2-2,TRBV12-3/TRBV12-4,few